These 12 T cell receptor beta chains share one sample of origin, sequenced in a study of shared clonotypes between healthy human individuals. Assay used: immunoSEQ multiplex PCR; TCRdb lists only in-frame clones, some missing. The top ten hold 0.3% of the sample, which has 600,000 or so clones, roughly 98% seen once. Selected positively for CCR7 and CD45RO-negative, naive CD8 cells excluded terminally differentiated effector memory CD45RA+ cells. The sequencing sample was made of naive CD8+ T cells sorted from blood. The receptors here all came from a young man in good health.

The genes are TRBV7-2 and TRBJ2-1; the match to TRBD2 covers 7 bases. This CDR3 has 15 residues. Losses at the gene ends were 1 base for V and 6 bases for J; bases not matched to a gene: 6. The germline V gene encodes CDR1 SGHTA and CDR2 FQGNSA. The CDR3: CASSLGSGGGNEQFF. The CDR3 DNA reads TGTGCCAGCAGCTTAGGCTCGGGGGGAGGCAATGAGCAGTTCTTC.

The chain links TRBV28 to TRBJ1-5; D is unclear. The CDR3 extends over 15 amino acids. V gave up 1 base and J gave up 5 bases, with 12 bases separating them. Germline V lookup: CDR1 MDHEN, CDR2 SYDVKM. CDR3 protein: CASSLYRSQYQPQHF. The CDR3 nucleotides are TGTGCCAGCAGTTTATACAGATCCCAATATCAGCCCCAGCATTTT.

The chain uses TRBV7-2 and TRBJ2-1; 9 nucleotides match TRBD2. Germline CDR1 SGHTA, CDR2 FQGNSA. The V and J ends lost 3 bases and 8 bases, in that order; junction bases with no gene match: 11. The CDR3 totals 16 residues. The CDR3 loop reads CASSLLRLAVGDEQFF. The CDR3 DNA sequence: TGTGCCAGCAGCTTGCTTCGACTAGCGGTAGGGGATGAGCAGTTCTTC. Full variable domain (rest looked up from reference TRBV7-2 and TRBJ2-1): GAGVSQSPSNKVTEKGKDVELRCDPISGHTALYWYRQSLGQGLEFLIYFQGNSAPDKSGLPSDRFSAERTGGSVSTLTIQRTQQEDSAVYLCASSLLRLAVGDEQFFGPGTRLTVL.

This chain uses TRBV7-6 with TRBJ2-1; 9 bases fit TRBD1. From germline, CDR1 is SGHVS and CDR2 FNYEAQ. V lost 1 base to trimming and J lost 12 bases; unmatched junction nucleotides: 1. The CDR3 sequence is 12 residues long. CDR3 region: CASSLGGQGQFF. The CDR3 DNA is TGTGCCAGCAGCTTAGGGGGACAGGGGCAGTTCTTC.

This chain links TRBV15 with TRBJ2-1; D could derive from TRBD1 or TRBD2 (6 bases each). The CDR3 totals 18 residues. Germline V gives CDR1 LNHNV, CDR2 YYDKDF (reference sequence). Trimming shortened V by 5 bases and J by 6 bases, and 26 bases separated the two germline ends. CDR3 region: CATSPRGLSLTAPNEQFF. CDR3 nucleotide sequence: TGTGCCACCAGCCCACGGGGGCTTAGCCTAACCGCCCCCAATGAGCAGTTCTTC.

With respect to this clone: In the same sample, other DNA sequences code for this CDR3. The chain couples TRBV9 to TRBJ2-7; no firm D call. The CDR3 loop spans 13 amino acids. V gave up 4 bases and J gave up 0 bases, with 8 bases separating them. Germline lookup yields CDR1 SGDLS and CDR2 YYNGEE. The CDR3: CASSPPRSYEQYF. The CDR3 DNA is TGTGCCAGCAGCCCCCCACGCTCCTACGAGCAGTACTTC.

The CDR3 nucleotides read TGTGCCAGCAGCCACCGGGGCCCGTCCACAGATACGCAGTATTTT. It is translated as CASSHRGPSTDTQYF. The rearrangement links TRBV14 to TRBJ2-3; either TRBD1 or TRBD2 may fit D (5 bases each). V gave up 3 bases and J gave up 2 bases, with 12 bases separating them. The length of the CDR3 is 15 residues. Germline loops: CDR1 SGHDN, CDR2 FVKESK.

The V gene is TRBV7-9, the J gene TRBJ2-3, with a possible D match to TRBD2 (6 bases). Looked up from germline, CDR1 is SEHNR and CDR2 is FQNEAQ (reference sequence). The CDR3 is made up of 17 amino acids. V gave up 3 bases and J gave up 2 bases, with 18 bases separating them. The CDR3 DNA sequence: TGTGCCAGCAGCTTCCCCATGACTAGGACGGACACAGATACGCAGTATTTT. Protein sequence: CASSFPMTRTDTDTQYF. Together with reference TRBV7-9 and TRBJ2-3, the CDR3 gives the full variable domain: DTGVSQNPRHKITKRGQNVTFRCDPISEHNRLYWYRQTLGQGPEFLTYFQNEAQLEKSRLLSDRFSAERPKGSFSTLEIQRTEQGDSAMYLCASSFPMTRTDTDTQYFGPGTRLTVL.

This rearrangement joins TRBV4-1 to TRBJ2-2, with 7 bases aligning to TRBD1. V gave up 3 bases and J gave up 0 bases; unmatched junction bases: 4. The CDR3 loop spans 16 amino acids. The V gene's germline CDR1 is MGHRA and CDR2 YSYEKL. CDR3 nucleotides: TGCGCCAGCAGCCATACGGGACAGTCGAACACCGGGGAGCTGTTTTTT. It specifies CASSHTGQSNTGELFF.

The chain employs TRBV18 and TRBJ2-2; no firm D call. The germline V gene encodes CDR1 KGHSH and CDR2 LQKENI. Trimming shortened V by 1 base and J by 5 bases, and 8 bases separated the two germline ends. This CDR3 comprises 14 residues. CDR3 in amino acids: CASSPLETTGELFF. The CDR3 nucleotides are TGTGCCAGCTCACCACTAGAGACGACCGGGGAGCTGTTTTTT.

The chain couples TRBV27 to TRBJ1-1; unclear D gene. Per germline, CDR1 MNHEY and CDR2 SMNVEV (reference sequence). The V gene lost 3 bases and the J gene lost 3 bases, with 8 bases spanning the gap. This CDR3 has 13 amino acids. CDR3 coding DNA: TGTGCCAGCAGTTTTTTGGTGGACACTGAAGCTTTCTTT. Its protein product is CASSFLVDTEAFF.

The chain joins TRBV7-8 to TRBJ2-1; D remains ambiguous. Between the trimmed V and J ends, which lost 1 base and 8 bases, there was a span of 15 bases. CDR3 length: 15 amino acids. CDR1 and CDR2 (germline): SGHVS, FQNEAQ. CDR3 sequence: CASSLDDAATDEQFF. CDR3 in DNA: TGTGCCAGCAGCTTAGATGACGCGGCCACCGATGAGCAGTTCTTC.